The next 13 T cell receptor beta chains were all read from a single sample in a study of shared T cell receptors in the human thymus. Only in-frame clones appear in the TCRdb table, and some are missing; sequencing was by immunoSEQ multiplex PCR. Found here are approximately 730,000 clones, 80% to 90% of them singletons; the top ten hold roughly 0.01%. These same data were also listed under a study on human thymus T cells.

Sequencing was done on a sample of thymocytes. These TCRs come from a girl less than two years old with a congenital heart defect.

The CDR3, as DNA: TGTGCCAGCAGGAGGGGTCTCCTAGCGGGGGACTCCTACGAGCAGTACTTC. It is translated as CASRRGLLAGDSYEQYF. The V call is TRBV2, the J call TRBJ2-7; 10 bases fit TRBD2. The CDR3 length is 17 residues. Germline V gene sequence: CDR1 SNHLY, CDR2 FYNNEI. After removal of 6 bases from V and 0 bases from J, the junction contained 11 bases not matched to a gene.

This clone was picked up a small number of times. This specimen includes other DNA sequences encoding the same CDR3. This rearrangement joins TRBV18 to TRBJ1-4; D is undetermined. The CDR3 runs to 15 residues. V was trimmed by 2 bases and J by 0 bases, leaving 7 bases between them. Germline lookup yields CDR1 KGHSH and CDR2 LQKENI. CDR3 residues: CASSPGGATNEKLFF. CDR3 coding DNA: TGTGCCAGCTCACCAGGCGGTGCAACTAATGAAAAACTGTTTTTT.

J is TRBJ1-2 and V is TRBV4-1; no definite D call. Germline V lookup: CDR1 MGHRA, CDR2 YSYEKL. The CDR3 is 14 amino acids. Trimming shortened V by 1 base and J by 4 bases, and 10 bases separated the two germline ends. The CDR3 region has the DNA TGCGCCAGCAGCCAAGCGGGGTGGGTCTATGGCTACACCTTC. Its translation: CASSQAGWVYGYTF.

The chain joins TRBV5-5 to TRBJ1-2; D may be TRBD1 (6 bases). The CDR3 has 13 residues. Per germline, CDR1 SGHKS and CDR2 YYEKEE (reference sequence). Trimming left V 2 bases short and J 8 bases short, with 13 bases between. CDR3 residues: CASSFNRAHGYTF. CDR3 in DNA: TGTGCCAGCAGCTTCAACAGGGCCCACGGCTACACCTTC.

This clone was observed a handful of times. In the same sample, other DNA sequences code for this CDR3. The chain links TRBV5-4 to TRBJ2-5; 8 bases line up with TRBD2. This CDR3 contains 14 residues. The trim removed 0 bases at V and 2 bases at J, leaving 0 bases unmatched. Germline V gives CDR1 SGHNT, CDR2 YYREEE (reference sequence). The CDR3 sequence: CASSLGGGQETQYF. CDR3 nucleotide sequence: TGTGCCAGCAGCTTGGGCGGGGGGCAAGAGACCCAGTACTTC.

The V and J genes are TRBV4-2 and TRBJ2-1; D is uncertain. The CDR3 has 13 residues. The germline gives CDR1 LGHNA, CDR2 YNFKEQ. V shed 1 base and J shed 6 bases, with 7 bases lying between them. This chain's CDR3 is CASSQVSPNEQFF. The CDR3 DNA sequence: TGTGCCAGCAGCCAAGTCAGTCCCAATGAGCAGTTCTTC.

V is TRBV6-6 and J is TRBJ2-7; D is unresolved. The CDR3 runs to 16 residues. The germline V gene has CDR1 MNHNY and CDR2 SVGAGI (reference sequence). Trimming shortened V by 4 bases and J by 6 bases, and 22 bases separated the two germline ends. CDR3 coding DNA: TGTGCCAGCAGTTTCAAATCCCGCACCGCGGCCCCCGAGCAGTACTTC. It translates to CASSFKSRTAAPEQYF.

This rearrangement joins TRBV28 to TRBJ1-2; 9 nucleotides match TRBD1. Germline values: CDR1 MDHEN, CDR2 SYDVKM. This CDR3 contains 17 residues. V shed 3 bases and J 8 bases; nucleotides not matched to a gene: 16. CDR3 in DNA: TGTGCCAGCAGTTTTCCGGGACAGGGAGAGGTGGTCGAGGGCTACACCTTC. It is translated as CASSFPGQGEVVEGYTF.

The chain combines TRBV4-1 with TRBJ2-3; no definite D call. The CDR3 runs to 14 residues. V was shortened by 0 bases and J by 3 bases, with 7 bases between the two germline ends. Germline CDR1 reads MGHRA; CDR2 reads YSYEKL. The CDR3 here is CASSQDFGTDTQYF. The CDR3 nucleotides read TGCGCCAGCAGCCAAGATTTCGGGACAGATACGCAGTATTTT.

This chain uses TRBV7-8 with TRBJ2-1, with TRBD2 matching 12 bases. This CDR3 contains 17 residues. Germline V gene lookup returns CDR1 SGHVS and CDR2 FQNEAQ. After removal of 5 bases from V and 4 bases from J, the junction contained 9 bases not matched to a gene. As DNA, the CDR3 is TGTGCCAGCAGCGCGTGGACTAGCGGGGTCCGTTACAATGAGCAGTTCTTC. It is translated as CASSAWTSGVRYNEQFF.

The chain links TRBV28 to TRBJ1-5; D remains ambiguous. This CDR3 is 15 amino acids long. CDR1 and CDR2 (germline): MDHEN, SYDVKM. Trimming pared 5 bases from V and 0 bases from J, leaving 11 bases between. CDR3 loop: CASSPRVLSNQPQHF. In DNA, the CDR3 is TGTGCCAGCAGTCCCCGGGTCCTTAGCAATCAGCCCCAGCATTTT.

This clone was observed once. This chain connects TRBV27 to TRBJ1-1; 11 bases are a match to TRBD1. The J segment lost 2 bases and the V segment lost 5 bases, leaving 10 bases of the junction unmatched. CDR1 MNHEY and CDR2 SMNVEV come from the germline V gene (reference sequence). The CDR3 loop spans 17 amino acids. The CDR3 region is CASSLRTGGLSNTEAFF. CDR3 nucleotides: TGTGCCAGCAGTCTAAGGACAGGGGGCTTGTCAAACACTGAAGCTTTCTTT.

The DNA of the CDR3 is TGCGCCAGCAGCTATACAGCGGTGGGTGGCTACACCTTC. Encoded protein: CASSYTAVGGYTF. The chain employs TRBV4-3 and TRBJ1-2; D is unclear. The V and J ends lost 5 bases and 7 bases respectively, with 14 bases between them. The CDR3 covers 13 residues. Per germline, CDR1 LGHNA and CDR2 YSLEER.